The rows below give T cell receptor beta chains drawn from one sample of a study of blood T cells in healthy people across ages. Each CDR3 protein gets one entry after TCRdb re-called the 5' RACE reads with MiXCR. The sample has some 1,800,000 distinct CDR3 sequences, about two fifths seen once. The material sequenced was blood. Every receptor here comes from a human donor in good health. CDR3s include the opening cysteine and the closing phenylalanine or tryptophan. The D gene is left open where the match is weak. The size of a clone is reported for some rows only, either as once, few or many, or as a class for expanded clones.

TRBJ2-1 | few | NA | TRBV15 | CAISRDISGRLTHNEQFF | TGTGCCATCAGCAGAGATATCAGTGGGAGACTCACACACAATGAGCAGTTCTTC
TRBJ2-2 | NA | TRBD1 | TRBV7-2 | CASSLATGVDTGELFF | TGTGCCAGCAGCTTGGCGACAGGGGTGGACACCGGGGAGCTGTTTTTT
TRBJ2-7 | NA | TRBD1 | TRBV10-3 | CAISESTGDSPYEQYF | TGTGCCATCAGTGAGTCGACTGGGGACAGCCCCTACGAGCAGTACTTC
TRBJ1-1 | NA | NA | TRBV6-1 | CASGDGNTEAFF | TGTGCCAGCGGCGACGGGAACACTGAAGCTTTCTTT
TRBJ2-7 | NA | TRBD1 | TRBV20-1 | CSARGPGQGEFSYEQYF | TGCAGTGCTAGAGGGCCGGGACAGGGGGAGTTCTCCTACGAGCAGTACTTC
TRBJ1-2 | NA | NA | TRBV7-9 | CASSFYQGEKDGYTF | TGTGCCAGCAGCTTCTATCAGGGAGAAAAGGATGGCTACACCTTC
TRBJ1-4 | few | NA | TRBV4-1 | CASSRTTAYLATNEKLFF | TGCGCCAGCAGCCGAACGACAGCCTACCTCGCAACTAATGAAAAACTGTTTTTT
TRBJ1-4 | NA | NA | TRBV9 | CASSPGTGRNEKLFF | TGTGCCAGCAGCCCTGGGACGGGACGGAATGAAAAACTGTTTTTT
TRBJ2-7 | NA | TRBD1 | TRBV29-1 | CSVEALGQGVIYEQYF | TGCAGCGTTGAAGCACTGGGACAGGGGGTAATCTACGAGCAGTACTTC
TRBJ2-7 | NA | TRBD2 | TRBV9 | CASSEGTSSYEQYF | TGTGCCAGCAGCGAGGGGACTAGCTCCTACGAGCAGTACTTC
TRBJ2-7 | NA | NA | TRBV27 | CASSPYAQEHDSYEQYF | TGTGCCAGCAGCCCTTACGCACAGGAGCACGACTCCTACGAGCAGTACTTC
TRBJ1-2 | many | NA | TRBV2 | CASTPEAGYGYTF | TGTGCCAGCACTCCGGAAGCAGGATATGGCTACACCTTC
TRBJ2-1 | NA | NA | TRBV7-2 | CASSLAQGRVGYNEQFF | TGTGCCAGCAGCCTGGCTCAGGGCAGGGTCGGCTACAATGAGCAGTTCTTC
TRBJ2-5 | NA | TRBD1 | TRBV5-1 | CASSSGQGRQTQYF | TGCGCCAGCAGCTCCGGACAGGGGAGGCAGACCCAGTACTTC
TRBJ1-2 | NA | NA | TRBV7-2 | CASSLSAGSPEGYTF | TGTGCCAGCAGCTTATCAGCGGGATCCCCGGAGGGCTACACCTTC
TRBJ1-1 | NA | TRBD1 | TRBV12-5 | CASGLVVQGGASEAFF | TGTGCTAGTGGTTTGGTAGTTCAAGGGGGCGCATCTGAAGCTTTCTTT
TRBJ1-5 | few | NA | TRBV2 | CASSGGGPGYQPQHF | TGTGCCAGCAGCGGTGGGGGGCCGGGTTATCAGCCCCAGCATTTT
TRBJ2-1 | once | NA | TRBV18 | CASDRNNEQFF | TGTGCCAGCGATCGAAACAATGAGCAGTTCTTC
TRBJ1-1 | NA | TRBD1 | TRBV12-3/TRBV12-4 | CASSHYEQGEAFF | TGTGCCAGCAGTCACTACGAACAGGGGGAAGCTTTCTTT
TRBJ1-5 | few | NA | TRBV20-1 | CSASWGYNQPQHF | TGCAGTGCTAGCTGGGGGTACAATCAGCCCCAGCATTTT
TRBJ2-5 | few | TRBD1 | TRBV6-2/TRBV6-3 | CASSYPIGQVQETQYF | TGTGCCAGCAGTTACCCTATCGGACAGGTTCAAGAGACCCAGTACTTC
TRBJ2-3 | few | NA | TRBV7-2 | CASSFGQLRADTQYF | TGTGCCAGCAGCTTTGGCCAGCTTAGGGCAGATACGCAGTATTTT
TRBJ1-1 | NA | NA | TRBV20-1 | CSASGGNEAFF | TGCAGTGCTAGCGGAGGGAATGAAGCTTTCTTT
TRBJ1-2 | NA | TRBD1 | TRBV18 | CASSPGTGFHGYTF | TGTGCCAGCTCACCCGGGACAGGGTTTCATGGCTACACCTTC
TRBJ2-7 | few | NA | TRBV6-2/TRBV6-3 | CASSYSTGPYEQYF | TGTGCCAGCAGTTACTCCACCGGACCCTACGAGCAGTACTTC
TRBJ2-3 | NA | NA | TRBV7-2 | CASSLARWAAQYF | TGTGCCAGCAGCTTAGCGCGGTGGGCCGCGCAGTATTTT
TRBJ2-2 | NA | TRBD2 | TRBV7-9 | CASNSGASGKTGELFF | TGTGCCAGCAACTCCGGCGCTAGCGGGAAGACCGGGGAGCTGTTTTTT
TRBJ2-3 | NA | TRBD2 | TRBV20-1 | CSARDPPLAGGIYTQYF | TGCAGTGCTAGAGACCCCCCTCTAGCGGGGGGGATATATACGCAGTATTTT
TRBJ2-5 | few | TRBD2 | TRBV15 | CATSRGPIGGKPQETQYF | TGTGCCACCAGCCGGGGACCCATCGGGGGGAAACCCCAAGAGACCCAGTACTTC
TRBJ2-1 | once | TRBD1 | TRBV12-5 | CASGLETTGLRQFF | TGTGCTAGTGGTTTGGAAACGACAGGGTTGCGGCAGTTCTTC
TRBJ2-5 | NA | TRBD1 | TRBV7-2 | CASSLTGGADEFETQYF | TGTGCCAGCAGCCTCACAGGGGGCGCGGATGAGTTCGAGACCCAGTACTTC
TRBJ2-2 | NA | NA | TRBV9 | CASSPFRLGELFF | TGTGCCAGCAGCCCCTTCCGCTTAGGGGAGTTGTTTTTT
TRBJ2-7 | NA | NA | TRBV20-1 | CSAWDFSGEQYF | TGCAGTGCCTGGGACTTCAGCGGCGAGCAGTACTTC
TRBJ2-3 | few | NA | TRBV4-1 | CASSQEGTQGNTQYF | TGCGCCAGCAGCCAAGAAGGGACTCAAGGGAATACGCAGTATTTT
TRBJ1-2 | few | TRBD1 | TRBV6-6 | CASNAAYWTGHPYGYTF | TGTGCCAGCAATGCCGCATACTGGACAGGCCACCCATATGGCTACACCTTC
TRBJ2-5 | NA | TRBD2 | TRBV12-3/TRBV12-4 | CASVRKWGGGQETQYF | TGTGCCAGTGTCCGAAAATGGGGCGGGGGGCAAGAGACCCAGTACTTC
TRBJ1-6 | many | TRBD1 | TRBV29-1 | CSAGGGNSPLHF | TGCAGCGCAGGGGGCGGGAATTCACCCCTCCACTTT
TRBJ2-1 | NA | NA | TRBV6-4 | CASSAKNHNEQFF | TGTGCCAGCAGTGCTAAAAACCACAATGAGCAGTTCTTC
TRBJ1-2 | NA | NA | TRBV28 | CASSPGAFNYGYTF | TGTGCCAGCAGCCCAGGGGCTTTTAACTATGGCTACACCTTC
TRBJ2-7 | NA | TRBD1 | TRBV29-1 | CSVGGDSYEQYF | TGCAGCGTTGGTGGGGACAGTTACGAGCAGTACTTC
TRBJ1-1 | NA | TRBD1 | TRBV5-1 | CASSFSPGGTEAFF | TGCGCCAGCAGCTTTAGTCCAGGGGGTACTGAAGCTTTCTTT
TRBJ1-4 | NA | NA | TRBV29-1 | CSVEDGQQPNEKLFF | TGCAGCGTTGAAGACGGACAGCAGCCTAATGAAAAACTGTTTTTT
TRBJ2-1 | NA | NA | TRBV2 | CASIRDGSSYNEQFF | TGTGCCAGCATTCGGGACGGGAGCTCCTACAATGAGCAGTTCTTC
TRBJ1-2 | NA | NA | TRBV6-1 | CASSDIQGRANYGYTF | TGTGCCAGCAGTGATATACAGGGAAGAGCTAACTATGGCTACACCTTC
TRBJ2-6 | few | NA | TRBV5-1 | CASSPSGGFGSGANVLTF | TGCGCCAGCAGTCCTTCGGGCGGTTTTGGCTCTGGGGCCAACGTCCTGACTTTC
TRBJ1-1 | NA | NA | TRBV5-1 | CASSLEDWPPTEAFF | TGCGCCAGCAGCTTGGAAGATTGGCCTCCTACTGAAGCTTTCTTT
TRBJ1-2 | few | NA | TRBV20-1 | CSASWLGGTTYGYTF | TGCAGTGCTAGTTGGTTGGGCGGGACAACCTATGGCTACACCTTC
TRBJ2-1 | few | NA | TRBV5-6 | CASSLDSFYNEQFF | TGTGCCAGCAGCTTGGATTCCTTTTACAATGAGCAGTTCTTC
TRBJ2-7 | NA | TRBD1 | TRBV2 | CASSLLGDRAYEQYF | TGTGCCAGCAGTTTACTGGGGGACAGAGCCTACGAGCAGTACTTC
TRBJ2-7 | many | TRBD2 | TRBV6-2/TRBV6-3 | CAIGTSVYEQYF | TGTGCCATCGGGACTAGCGTTTACGAGCAGTACTTC